This is a list of T cell receptor beta chains from one sample in a study of control samples from healthy donors and cancer patients. Produced via immunoSEQ multiplex PCR; TCRdb's table is partial and in-frame only. The sample includes about 160,000 clones, approximately 90% of them seen just once. The sequenced sample consisted of blood. These TCRs come from a man aged 25 to 40 in good health. Both conserved end residues are part of each CDR3. The order of the fields is J gene, clone size, D gene, V gene, CDR3 protein, CDR3 DNA. D genes are given only for firm matches. Some rows have no size entry. The others give once, few or many, or a class for an expanded clone.

>TRBJ2-7|-|TRBD1|TRBV2
CASRKTGTASHEQYF
TGTGCCAGCAGGAAAACCGGGACAGCTTCCCACGAGCAGTACTTC
>TRBJ1-1|-|-|TRBV6-5
CASRQTPVYTEAFF
TGTGCCAGCAGACAAACGCCTGTTTACACTGAAGCTTTCTTT
>TRBJ2-2|-|-|TRBV6-6
CASSYRPANTGELFF
TGTGCCAGCAGTTATAGGCCGGCGAACACCGGGGAGCTGTTTTTT
>TRBJ2-7|-|-|TRBV4-1
CASSHPQIELYEQYF
TGCGCCAGCAGCCATCCACAGATCGAACTCTACGAGCAGTACTTC
>TRBJ1-4|-|TRBD1|TRBV5-6
CASSLRPGTGGGYEKLFF
TGTGCCAGCAGCCTCCGTCCCGGGACAGGGGGCGGGTATGAAAAACTGTTTTTT
>TRBJ1-5|-|-|TRBV10-3
CAISDTAASGNQPQHF
TGTGCCATCAGTGATACGGCGGCCAGTGGCAATCAGCCCCAGCATTTT
>TRBJ2-7|-|-|TRBV10-3
CAISKGVEQYF
TGTGCCATCAGCAAAGGAGTCGAGCAGTACTTC
>TRBJ1-6|-|-|TRBV10-2
CASSNSYNSPLHF
TGCGCCAGCTCGAACTCCTATAATTCACCCCTCCACTTT
>TRBJ2-2|-|TRBD1|TRBV24-1
CATSDLGRGTGLFTNTGELFF
TGTGCCACCAGTGATTTGGGGCGTGGGACAGGGCTATTTACGAACACCGGGGAGCTGTTTTTT
>TRBJ1-2|-|-|TRBV6-2/TRBV6-3
CASSPLGALLANYGYTF
TGTGCCAGCAGCCCTCTGGGGGCCCTACTAGCTAACTATGGCTACACCTTC
>TRBJ2-1|-|TRBD2|TRBV24-1
CATSDSGITSGRNNEQFF
TGTGCCACCAGTGATTCGGGCATTACTAGCGGTAGAAACAATGAGCAGTTCTTC
>TRBJ1-1|-|TRBD1|TRBV18
CASSPRSGGDTEAFF
TGTGCCAGCTCACCACGGTCAGGGGGGGACACTGAAGCTTTCTTT
>TRBJ2-7|-|-|TRBV19
CASSIAHQNYEQYF
TGTGCCAGTAGTATAGCCCATCAGAACTACGAGCAGTACTTC
>TRBJ2-3|-|-|TRBV20-1
CSRPSADTQYF
TGCAGCAGGCCAAGCGCTGATACGCAGTATTTT
>TRBJ1-5|-|-|TRBV19
CASKGTGPGALVGKPQHF
TGTGCCAGTAAAGGCACTGGCCCAGGGGCATTGGTTGGGAAGCCCCAGCATTTT
>TRBJ1-6|-|-|TRBV3-1/TRBV3-2
CASSQTGYNSPLHF
TGTGCCAGCAGCCAGACAGGCTATAATTCACCCCTCCACTTT
>TRBJ2-1|-|-|TRBV19
CASSMGGPNEQFF
TGTGCCAGTAGTATGGGGGGCCCCAATGAGCAGTTCTTC
>TRBJ2-3|-|-|TRBV10-1
CARSGDTQYF
TGCGCCAGAAGCGGAGATACGCAGTATTTT
>TRBJ1-1|-|-|TRBV2
CASSEGRTNTEAFF
TGTGCCAGCAGCGAGGGACGGACGAACACTGAAGCTTTCTTT
>TRBJ2-1|-|-|TRBV5-5
CASSSEGGSYNEQFF
TGTGCCAGCAGCTCCGAGGGTGGGTCCTACAATGAGCAGTTCTTC
>TRBJ1-1|-|-|TRBV3-1/TRBV3-2
CASSPTGKIEAFF
TGTGCCAGCAGCCCCACAGGAAAGATTGAAGCTTTCTTT
>TRBJ2-2|-|-|TRBV27
CASRGNKRELFF
TGTGCCAGCAGGGGGAACAAACGGGAGCTGTTTTTT
>TRBJ1-5|-|-|TRBV2
CAGWTGSNQPQHF
TGTGCCGGTTGGACGGGTAGCAATCAGCCCCAGCATTTT
>TRBJ2-1|-|-|TRBV5-1
CASSLLGSSYNEQFF
TGCGCCAGCAGCTTGCTGGGGAGCTCCTACAATGAGCAGTTCTTC
>TRBJ1-3|-|-|TRBV7-9
CASSLGQIGNTIYF
TGTGCCAGCAGCTTAGGGCAGATTGGAAACACCATATATTTT
>TRBJ1-5|-|-|TRBV19
CASSIRRGDQPQHF
TGTGCCAGTAGCATTAGGAGGGGAGATCAGCCCCAGCATTTT
>TRBJ2-3|-|TRBD1|TRBV6-2/TRBV6-3
CASSQTGQGGTDTQYF
TGTGCCAGCAGTCAAACCGGACAGGGTGGGACAGATACGCAGTATTTT
>TRBJ2-2|-|TRBD1|TRBV19
CASKKGQGDTGELFF
TGTGCCAGCAAAAAGGGACAGGGGGACACCGGGGAGCTGTTTTTT
>TRBJ2-7|-|TRBD1|TRBV2
CASSPSGTGNEQYF
TGTGCCAGCTCCCCCTCCGGGACAGGGAACGAGCAGTACTTC
>TRBJ1-2|once|TRBD1|TRBV3-1/TRBV3-2
CASSQGTGVSYTF
TGTGCCAGCAGCCAAGGGACAGGGGTGAGCTACACCTTC
>TRBJ1-5|-|-|TRBV4-1
CASSTEGGNQPQHF
TGCGCCAGCAGCACTGAGGGGGGGAATCAGCCCCAGCATTTT
>TRBJ2-1|-|-|TRBV18
CASSPIVVTGIGQFF
TGTGCCAGCTCACCAATAGTGGTCACAGGGATCGGGCAGTTCTTC
>TRBJ2-3|-|TRBD2|TRBV5-4
CASSSSSGVRGDTQYF
TGTGCCAGCAGTTCGTCTAGCGGGGTACGAGGAGATACGCAGTATTTT
>TRBJ1-2|-|-|TRBV2
CASSELGPNGYTF
TGTGCCAGCAGTGAACTGGGCCCCAATGGCTACACCTTC
>TRBJ1-2|-|TRBD1|TRBV5-1
CASSIITGEYTF
TGCGCCAGCAGCATAATTACAGGGGAATACACCTTC
>TRBJ1-1|-|-|TRBV19
CASSRGADTEAFF
TGTGCCAGTAGTAGGGGGGCGGATACTGAAGCTTTCTTT
>TRBJ2-1|-|TRBD2|TRBV4-3
CASSQTGAGVGEQFF
TGCGCCAGCAGCCAAACCGGAGCGGGAGTTGGTGAGCAGTTCTTC
>TRBJ1-5|-|-|TRBV6-1
CASSEPNRAHQPQHF
TGTGCCAGCAGTGAACCGAACCGGGCCCATCAGCCCCAGCATTTT
>TRBJ2-3|-|-|TRBV7-9
CASSQPRTPLTDTQYF
TGTGCCAGCAGCCAACCTCGGACACCCCTCACAGATACGCAGTATTTT
>TRBJ1-1|-|TRBD1|TRBV5-6
CASSILDRDGTEAFF
TGTGCCAGCAGCATACTGGACAGGGACGGCACTGAAGCTTTCTTT
>TRBJ2-2|-|TRBD2|TRBV7-9
CASSPSMGGYTGELFF
TGTGCCAGCAGCCCATCGATGGGGGGGTACACCGGGGAGCTGTTTTTT
>TRBJ1-2|-|-|TRBV19
CASSIAGSTGYGYTF
TGTGCCAGTAGTATAGCCGGGTCTACTGGCTATGGCTACACCTTC
>TRBJ1-1|-|TRBD1|TRBV18
CASSPGTGYTEAFF
TGTGCCAGCTCACCAGGGACAGGGTACACTGAAGCTTTCTTT
>TRBJ1-5|-|-|TRBV19
CASEQGRLHSTQHF
TGTGCCAGTGAACAGGGTAGACTACACTCGACCCAGCATTTT
>TRBJ1-5|-|TRBD1|TRBV27
CASSRQGRGNQPQHF
TGTGCCAGCAGCCGACAGGGGAGAGGCAATCAGCCCCAGCATTTT